This section outlines one T cell receptor beta chain sequence together with its context. Measured with immunoSEQ multiplex PCR; TCRdb has only the in-frame clones, and not every one. This sample yields roughly 380,000 clones, of which over 75% are seen a single time; 2.5% to 3% belongs to the top ten. The germline gives CDR1 SGDLS, CDR2 YYNGEE. Trimming removed 4 bases from V and 0 bases from J; junction bases left unmatched: 9. The CDR3 sequence is 16 residues long. The data originate from a study of blood T cell repertoires in COVID-19. In the study overall: Sources were T cells, B-cell-depleted T cells, or PBMCs; the material itself was cDNA or gDNA.

Resolution of symptoms, clearance, or two negative PCRs was present in recovered Cohort 3 donors. The sequenced sample was PBMCs or T cells enriched from blood (not recorded which). This receptor was identified in a woman in her 30s who had recovered from COVID-19. This chain joins TRBV9 and TRBJ2-7; 8 bases agree with TRBD2. CDR3 region: CASSPRGGGSSYEQYF. The CDR3 DNA is TGTGCCAGCAGCCCTCGGGGGGGCGGGTCCTCCTACGAGCAGTACTTC.